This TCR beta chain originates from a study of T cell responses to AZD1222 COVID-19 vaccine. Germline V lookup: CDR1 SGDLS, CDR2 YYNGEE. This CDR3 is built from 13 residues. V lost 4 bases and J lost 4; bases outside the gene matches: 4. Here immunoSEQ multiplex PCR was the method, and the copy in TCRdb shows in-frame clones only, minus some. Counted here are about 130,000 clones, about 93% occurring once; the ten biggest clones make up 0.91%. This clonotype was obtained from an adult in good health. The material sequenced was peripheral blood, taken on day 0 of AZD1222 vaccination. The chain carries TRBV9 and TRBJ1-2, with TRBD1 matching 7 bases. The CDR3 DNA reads TGTGCCAGCAGCTACAGGGGTGGCTATGGCTACACCTTC. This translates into CASSYRGGYGYTF.